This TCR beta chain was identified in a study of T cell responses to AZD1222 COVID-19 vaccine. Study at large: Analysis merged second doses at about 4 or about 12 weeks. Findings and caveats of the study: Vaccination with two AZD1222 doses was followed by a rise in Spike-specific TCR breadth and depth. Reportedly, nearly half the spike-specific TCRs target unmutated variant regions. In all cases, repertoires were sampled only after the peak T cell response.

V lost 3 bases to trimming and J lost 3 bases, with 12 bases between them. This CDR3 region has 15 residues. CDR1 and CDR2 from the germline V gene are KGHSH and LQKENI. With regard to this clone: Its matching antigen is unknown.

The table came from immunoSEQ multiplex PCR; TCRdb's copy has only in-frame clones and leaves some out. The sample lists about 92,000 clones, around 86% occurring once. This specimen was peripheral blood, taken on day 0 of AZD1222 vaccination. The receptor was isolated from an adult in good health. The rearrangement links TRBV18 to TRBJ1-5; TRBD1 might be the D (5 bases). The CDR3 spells CASSPDIVSNQPQHF. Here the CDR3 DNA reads TGTGCCAGCTCACCGGACATCGTCTCCAATCAGCCCCAGCATTTT. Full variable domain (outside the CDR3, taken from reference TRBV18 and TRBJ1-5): NAGVMQNPRHLVRRRGQEARLRCSPMKGHSHVYWYRQLPEEGLKFMVYLQKENIIDESGMPKERFSAEFPKEGPSILRIQQVVRGDSAAYFCASSPDIVSNQPQHFGDGTRLSIL.